This T cell receptor (beta chain) was identified in a study of blood T cell repertoires in COVID-19. V shed 2 bases and J shed 7 bases, with 9 bases lying between them. The CDR3 contains 13 residues. Germline V CDR1 and CDR2: LNHDA, SQIVND (reference sequence). Using immunoSEQ multiplex PCR, the repertoire was profiled, and TCRdb retains in-frame clones only, with some absent. Among under 300,000 clones listed, roughly 90% were seen once. Source material: peripheral blood. The gene calls are TRBV19 and TRBJ1-5, with D unresolved. The sequence came from a woman aged 30 to 39 with COVID-19, enrolled during active disease. This CDR3 reads CASSISGRQPQHF. The CDR3 DNA reads TGTGCCAGTAGTATATCGGGGAGGCAGCCCCAGCATTTT.